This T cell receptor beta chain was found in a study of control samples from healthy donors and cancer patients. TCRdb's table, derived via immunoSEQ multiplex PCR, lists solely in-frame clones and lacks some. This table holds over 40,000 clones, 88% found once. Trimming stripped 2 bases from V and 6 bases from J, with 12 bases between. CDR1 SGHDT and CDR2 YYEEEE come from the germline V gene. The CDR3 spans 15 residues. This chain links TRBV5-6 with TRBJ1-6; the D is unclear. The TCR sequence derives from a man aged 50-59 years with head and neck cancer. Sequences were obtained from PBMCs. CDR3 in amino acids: CASSFSMLRNSPLHF. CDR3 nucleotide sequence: TGTGCCAGCAGCTTCAGCATGCTACGTAATTCACCCCTCCACTTT.